One sample yielded the 26 T cell receptor beta chains listed below, sequenced in a study of cytomegalovirus exposure and HLA in healthy donors. It was with 60 Vbeta and 13 Jbeta primers that the PCR ran. Data came from immunoSEQ multiplex PCR; TCRdb stores just in-frame clones and leaves some out. The sample includes 200,000 to 250,000 clones, around 76% of them seen just once. Input material: PBMCs. These receptors were obtained from a woman aged 40 to 55 in good health and CMV-seropositive.

The chain is built from TRBV9 and TRBJ1-2, with 7 bases aligning to TRBD1. The V and J ends lost 4 bases and 4 bases, in that order; junction bases with no gene match: 4. This CDR3 is 13 amino acids long. From germline, CDR1 is SGDLS and CDR2 YYNGEE. CDR3 sequence: CASSPRDSYGYTF. The DNA of the CDR3 is TGTGCCAGCAGCCCAAGGGACAGCTATGGCTACACCTTC. Full variable domain (remainder filled in from reference TRBV9 and TRBJ1-2): DSGVTQTPKHLITATGQRVTLRCSPRSGDLSVYWYQQSLDQGLQFLIQYYNGEERAKGNILERFSAQQFPDLHSELNLSSLELGDSALYFCASSPRDSYGYTFGSGTRLTVV.

V usage is TRBV30 and J usage is TRBJ2-7; perhaps TRBD1 as D (6 bases). The V end lost 3 bases, the J end lost 3 bases, and 18 bases lay between the germline ends. CDR1 is GTSNPN and CDR2 is SVGIG in the germline V gene (reference sequence). CDR3 length: 15 amino acids. CDR3: CAWRVGGQPGYEQYF. CDR3 nucleotides: TGTGCCTGGAGGGTTGGCGGACAGCCCGGCTACGAGCAGTACTTC.

This clone has just one count. This chain uses TRBV7-9 with TRBJ2-7, with 8 positions matching TRBD1. Losses at the gene ends were 5 bases for V and 7 bases for J; bases not matched to a gene: 13. CDR1 is SEHNR and CDR2 is FQNEAQ in the germline V gene (reference sequence). The CDR3 is 15 amino acids. CDR3 in amino acids: CASSPSAAGGWEQYF. The CDR3 DNA is TGTGCCAGCAGCCCATCCGCGGCAGGGGGCTGGGAGCAGTACTTC.

J is TRBJ1-1 and V is TRBV11-3; possibly TRBD1 for D (6 bases). The V and J ends lost 5 bases and 5 bases respectively, with 18 bases between them. The germline gives CDR1 SGHNT, CDR2 YENEEA. There are 15 residues in the CDR3. The CDR3 spells CASSRGPGQGTEAFF. CDR3 nucleotides: TGTGCCAGCAGCCGAGGACCGGGACAAGGGACTGAAGCTTTCTTT.

V is TRBV5-8 and J is TRBJ2-3, with no clear D. The CDR3 has 13 amino acids. Germline V gene lookup returns CDR1 SGHTS and CDR2 YDEGEE. V lost 4 bases and J 3 bases, leaving 9 bases between the germline ends. The DNA for the CDR3 is TGTGCCAGCAGCCTCTACAGAACAGATACGCAGTATTTT. Protein: CASSLYRTDTQYF.

This clone was detected a few times. This rearrangement joins TRBV18 to TRBJ2-7, with 9 bases lining up with TRBD1. In germline, CDR1 is KGHSH, CDR2 LQKENI. This CDR3 has 14 residues. With 5 bases clipped from V and 4 bases from J, the junction kept 6 bases outside the gene matches. CDR3 DNA sequence: TGTGCCAGCTCATTGGACAGGGGACGGTACGAGCAGTACTTC. This codes for CASSLDRGRYEQYF. Based on the CDR3 plus reference TRBV18 and TRBJ2-7, the full variable domain is NAGVMQNPRHLVRRRGQEARLRCSPMKGHSHVYWYRQLPEEGLKFMVYLQKENIIDESGMPKERFSAEFPKEGPSILRIQQVVRGDSAAYFCASSLDRGRYEQYFGPGTRLTVT.

The rearrangement joins TRBV6-5 to TRBJ1-2, with TRBD1 as a possible D gene (6 bases). Trimming stripped 5 bases from V and 3 bases from J, with 10 bases between. CDR3 length equals 13 residues. Germline loops: CDR1 MNHEY, CDR2 SVGAGI. The CDR3 region is CASSVAGDYGYTF. The CDR3 region has the DNA TGTGCCAGCAGTGTTGCAGGGGACTATGGCTACACCTTC.

The chain uses TRBV4-2 and TRBJ1-2; D gene uncertain. In germline, CDR1 is LGHNA, CDR2 YNFKEQ. The CDR3 extends over 15 amino acids. V was trimmed by 8 bases and J by 0 bases, leaving 16 bases between them. CDR3 loop: CASAAVGGSNYGYTF. The CDR3 DNA is TGTGCCAGCGCTGCCGTGGGAGGGTCTAACTATGGCTACACCTTC.

This chain links TRBV7-3 with TRBJ2-2, with 11 bases lining up with TRBD2. The V and J ends lost 1 base and 7 bases, in that order; junction bases with no gene match: 5. Germline CDR1 reads SGHTA; CDR2 reads FQGTGA. This CDR3 spans 16 amino acids. The CDR3 protein is CASSLNALAGVGELFF. CDR3 nucleotide sequence: TGTGCCAGCAGCTTAAACGCACTAGCGGGAGTCGGGGAGCTGTTTTTT.

V usage is TRBV15 and J usage is TRBJ1-1, with a tentative D call TRBD1 (6 bases). V lost 0 bases, J lost 4 bases, and 9 bases lay in between. The CDR3 totals 14 residues. Germline lookup yields CDR1 LNHNV and CDR2 YYDKDF (reference sequence). The DNA for the CDR3 is TGTGCCACCAGCAGAGATCAAGGGGGCACTGAAGCTTTCTTT. Translated: CATSRDQGGTEAFF.

This clone was seen a few times. This rearrangement joins TRBV7-3 to TRBJ2-3; 9 bases align to TRBD1. The CDR3 loop spans 15 amino acids. The V gene end was trimmed by 5 bases and the J gene end by 4 bases; junction bases not matched to a gene: 7. CDR1 and CDR2 (germline): SGHTA, FQGTGA. The CDR3 DNA reads as TGTGCCAGCAGCCTACAGGGGGCAATGGCAGATACGCAGTATTTT. It yields the protein CASSLQGAMADTQYF.

This rearrangement joins TRBV19 to TRBJ2-1; 7 bases match TRBD2. The CDR3 extends over 16 amino acids. After removal of 4 bases from V and 8 bases from J, the junction contained 14 bases not matched to a gene. Germline values: CDR1 LNHDA, CDR2 SQIVND (reference sequence). The CDR3 region is CASSKSGLAVVDEQFF. As DNA, the CDR3 is TGTGCCAGTAGTAAATCGGGTCTAGCGGTCGTCGATGAGCAGTTCTTC.

The genes are TRBV7-2 and TRBJ1-1; the D gene is possibly TRBD1 (6 bases). V was pared by 2 bases and J by 5 bases, with 12 bases between. The germline V gene encodes CDR1 SGHTA and CDR2 FQGNSA. The CDR3 has 14 residues. The CDR3 region has the DNA TGTGCCAGCAGCTTAAGGGGGTCGGGGACTGAAGCTTTCTTT. Encoded protein: CASSLRGSGTEAFF.

The chain links TRBV18 to TRBJ2-7; 7 positions match TRBD1. The CDR3 extends over 17 amino acids. The J segment lost 0 bases and the V segment lost 3 bases, leaving 11 bases of the junction unmatched. The germline gives CDR1 KGHSH, CDR2 LQKENI. CDR3: CASSPTKGQTSSYEQYF. The CDR3 nucleotides read TGTGCCAGCTCACCGACGAAGGGACAGACGAGCTCCTACGAGCAGTACTTC.

The CDR3 DNA follows: TGTGCCAGCAGCTTATCCTTGCAGCCCCAGCATTTT. Protein: CASSLSLQPQHF. The chain links TRBV7-9 to TRBJ1-5; D call uncertain. Germline V gene data show CDR1 as SEHNR and CDR2 as FQNEAQ (reference sequence). The V end lost 2 bases, the J end lost 7 bases, and 6 bases lay between the germline ends. The CDR3 extends over 12 amino acids.

The V gene is TRBV28, the J gene TRBJ1-2; 8 positions match TRBD1. The CDR3 runs to 12 residues. V gave up 11 bases and J gave up 1 base; unmatched junction bases: 3. In germline, CDR1 is MDHEN, CDR2 SYDVKM. The CDR3 nucleotides read TGTGCCGTACAGGGGGATAACTATGGCTACACCTTC. Translating gives CAVQGDNYGYTF.

This clone was seen a few times. V usage is TRBV5-4 and J usage is TRBJ2-5, with D perhaps TRBD1 (6 bases). Germline CDR1 SGHNT, CDR2 YYREEE (reference sequence). Trimming took off 2 bases at V and 2 bases at J, with 10 bases between the two ends. The CDR3 sequence is 14 residues long. In DNA, the CDR3 is TGTGCCAGCAGCTTTCACACAGGGCAAGAGACCCAGTACTTC. Protein sequence: CASSFHTGQETQYF.

The chain employs TRBV9 and TRBJ1-2; TRBD1 aligns across 8 bases. V lost 0 bases and J lost 4; bases outside the gene matches: 5. The germline V gene encodes CDR1 SGDLS and CDR2 YYNGEE. The CDR3 length is 15 residues. The CDR3 reads CASSVDDRGSYGYTF. The CDR3 coding sequence is TGTGCCAGCAGCGTAGATGACAGGGGTTCCTATGGCTACACCTTC.

A word on this clone: The same CDR3 is also encoded by other DNA sequences in this sample. The CDR3 region is CASSFGQGDGYTF. Here the CDR3 DNA reads TGTGCCAGCAGCTTTGGACAGGGAGATGGCTACACCTTC. This chain joins TRBV7-2 and TRBJ1-2; TRBD1 agrees at 8 bases. Germline V gives CDR1 SGHTA, CDR2 FQGNSA. The CDR3 consists of 13 residues. V was clipped by 3 bases and J by 6 bases; unmatched bases: 3.

The chain joins TRBV6-6 to TRBJ1-2; 10 bases line up with TRBD1. With 4 bases clipped from V and 5 bases from J, the junction kept 7 bases outside the gene matches. The CDR3 spans 15 residues. In germline, CDR1 is MNHNY, CDR2 SVGAGI (reference sequence). As DNA, the CDR3 is TGTGCCAGCAGTTCCAACCGGGACAGGGGTTATGGCTACACCTTC. Its protein is CASSSNRDRGYGYTF.

The chain is built from TRBV28 and TRBJ2-1; weak D call: TRBD1 (5 bases). The CDR3 covers 14 residues. Germline CDR1 is MDHEN and CDR2 is SYDVKM. The V gene lost 5 bases and the J gene lost 2 bases, with 10 bases spanning the gap. Here the CDR3 DNA reads TGTGCCAGCAGTGTTGGGGCCACCTACAATGAGCAGTTCTTC. The encoded protein is CASSVGATYNEQFF.

This clone appeared once. J is TRBJ1-2 and V is TRBV7-9; 7 bases line up with TRBD1. Looked up from germline, CDR1 is SEHNR and CDR2 is FQNEAQ (reference sequence). Trimming at V came to 7 bases and at J to 6 bases, leaving 11 bases not matched to a gene. This CDR3 is built from 14 residues. The CDR3 sequence is CASILTGTGNGYTF. The DNA of the CDR3 is TGTGCCAGCATCCTGACAGGGACGGGAAATGGCTACACCTTC.

CDR3 loop: CASSQGTGLYYGYTF. DNA of the CDR3: TGCGCCAGCAGCCAAGGAACAGGGCTTTACTATGGCTACACCTTC. This rearrangement joins TRBV4-3 to TRBJ1-2; perhaps TRBD1 as D (6 bases). The CDR3 sequence is 15 residues long. V shed 1 base and J shed 3 bases, with 12 bases lying between them. Germline V gives CDR1 LGHNA, CDR2 YSLEER.

The chain is built from TRBV9 and TRBJ1-3, with D possibly TRBD1 on 5 matching bases. V was pared by 2 bases and J by 4 bases, with 16 bases between. CDR1 and CDR2 (germline): SGDLS, YYNGEE. This CDR3 comprises 16 residues. CDR3 in DNA: TGTGCCAGCAGCGTTCGGGGGGGAAATGAAGGAAACACCATATATTTT. Protein: CASSVRGGNEGNTIYF.

This clone was seen more than once but under ten times. The J gene is TRBJ2-5, the V gene TRBV11-2; 8 bases line up with TRBD2. TRBJ2-7 matches the DNA end more closely, so the J call is doubtful. The CDR3 runs 17 residues. The germline gives CDR1 SGHAT, CDR2 FQNNGV. CDR3 DNA: TGTGCCAGCACCCGGGGGGGCGCCGGGCGGAGGGGATACGAGCAGTACTTC. Its translation: CASTRGGAGRRGYEQYF.

This chain uses TRBV5-4 with TRBJ2-1, with 8 bases matching TRBD2. This CDR3 is built from 15 residues. Germline values: CDR1 SGHNT, CDR2 YYREEE (reference sequence). Trimming cost V 4 bases and J 8 bases; bases outside gene matches: 11. The CDR3 protein is CASSLRGGPGDEQFF. CDR3 bases: TGTGCCAGCAGCCTCCGCGGGGGGCCTGGGGATGAGCAGTTCTTC.